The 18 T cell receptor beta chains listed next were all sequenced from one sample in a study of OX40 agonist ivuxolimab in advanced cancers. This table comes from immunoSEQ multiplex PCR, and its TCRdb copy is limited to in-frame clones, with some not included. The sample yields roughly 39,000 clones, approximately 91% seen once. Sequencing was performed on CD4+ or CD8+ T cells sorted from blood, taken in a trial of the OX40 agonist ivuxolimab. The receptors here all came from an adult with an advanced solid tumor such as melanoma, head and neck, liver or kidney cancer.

The CDR3: CASGLDRSNQPQHF. CDR3 in DNA: TGTGCCAGTGGGCTGGACAGGAGCAATCAGCCCCAGCATTTT. The chain uses TRBV19 and TRBJ1-5, with TRBD1 matching 7 bases. The V and J ends lost 8 bases and 1 base, in that order; junction bases with no gene match: 5. There are 14 residues in the CDR3. The germline gives CDR1 LNHDA, CDR2 SQIVND (reference sequence).

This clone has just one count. The CDR3 protein is CASSSGTRNPLEQFF. The CDR3 DNA is TGTGCCAGCAGCTCCGGGACTAGGAATCCTCTTGAGCAGTTCTTC. This rearrangement joins TRBV27 to TRBJ2-1; 8 bases agree with TRBD2. The germline CDR1 and CDR2 sequences are MNHEY and SMNVEV (reference sequence). The trim removed 6 bases at V and 9 bases at J, leaving 13 bases unmatched. The CDR3 extends over 15 amino acids.

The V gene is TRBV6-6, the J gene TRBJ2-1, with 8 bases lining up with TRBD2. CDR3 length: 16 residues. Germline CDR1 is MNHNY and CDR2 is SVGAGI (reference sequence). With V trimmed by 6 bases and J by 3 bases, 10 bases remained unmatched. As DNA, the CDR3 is TGTGCCAGCAGAAACTATCTAGCGGGTCTCTACAATGAGCAGTTCTTC. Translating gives CASRNYLAGLYNEQFF.

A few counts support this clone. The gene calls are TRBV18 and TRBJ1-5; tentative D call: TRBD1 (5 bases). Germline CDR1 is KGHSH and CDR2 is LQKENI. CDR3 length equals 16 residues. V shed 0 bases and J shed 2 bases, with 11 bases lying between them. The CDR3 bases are TGTGCCAGCTCACCACCGGAGGGACGGCGCAATCAGCCCCAGCATTTT. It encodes CASSPPEGRRNQPQHF.

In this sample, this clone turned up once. This CDR3 is CASSLVVAGGELFF. In nucleotides, the CDR3 is TGCGCCAGCAGCTTGGTGGTGGCAGGCGGGGAGCTGTTTTTT. V and J are TRBV5-1 and TRBJ2-2; no reliable D call. Trimming shortened V by 0 bases and J by 7 bases, and 10 bases separated the two germline ends. CDR1 SGHRS and CDR2 YFSETQ come from the germline V gene. CDR3 length: 14 residues. The variable domain in full, with the rest retrieved from reference TRBV5-1 and TRBJ2-2, is KAGVTQTPRYLIKTRGQQVTLSCSPISGHRSVSWYQQTPGQGLQFLFEYFSETQRNKGNFPGRFSGRQFSNSRSEMNVSTLELGDSALYLCASSLVVAGGELFFGEGSRLTVL.

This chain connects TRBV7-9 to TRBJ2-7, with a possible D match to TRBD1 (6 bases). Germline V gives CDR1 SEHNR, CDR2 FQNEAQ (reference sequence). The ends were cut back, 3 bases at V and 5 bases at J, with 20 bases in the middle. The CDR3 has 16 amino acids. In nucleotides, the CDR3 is TGTGCCAGCAGCTTTACTTACCCGCGGACAGTGGACGAGCAGTACTTC. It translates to CASSFTYPRTVDEQYF.

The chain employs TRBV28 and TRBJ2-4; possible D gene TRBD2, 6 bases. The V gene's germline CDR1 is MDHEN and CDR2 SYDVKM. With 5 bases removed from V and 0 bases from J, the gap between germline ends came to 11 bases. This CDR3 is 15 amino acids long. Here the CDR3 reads CASSHRGTAKNIQYF. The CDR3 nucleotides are TGTGCCAGCAGTCATCGGGGGACAGCCAAAAACATTCAGTACTTC.

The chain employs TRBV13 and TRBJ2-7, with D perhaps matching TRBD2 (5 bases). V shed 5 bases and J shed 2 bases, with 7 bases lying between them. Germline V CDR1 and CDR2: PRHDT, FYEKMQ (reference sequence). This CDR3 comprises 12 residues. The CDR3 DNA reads TGTGCCAGCAGCCTCGGGGCCTACGAGCAGTACTTC. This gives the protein CASSLGAYEQYF.

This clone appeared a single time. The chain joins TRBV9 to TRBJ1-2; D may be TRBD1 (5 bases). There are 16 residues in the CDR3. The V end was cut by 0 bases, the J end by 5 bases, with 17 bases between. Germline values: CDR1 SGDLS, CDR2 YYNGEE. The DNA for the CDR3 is TGTGCCAGCAGCGTAGCCAAAATAAGGGGCGGGTATGGCTACACCTTC. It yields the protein CASSVAKIRGGYGYTF.

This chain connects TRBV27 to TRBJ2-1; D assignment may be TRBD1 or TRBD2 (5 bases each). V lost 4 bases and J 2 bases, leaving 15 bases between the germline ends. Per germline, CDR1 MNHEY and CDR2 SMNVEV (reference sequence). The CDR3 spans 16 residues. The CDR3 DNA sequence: TGTGCCAGCAGTTCCCTAGGGACCAGCACCTACAATGAGCAGTTCTTC. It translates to CASSSLGTSTYNEQFF.

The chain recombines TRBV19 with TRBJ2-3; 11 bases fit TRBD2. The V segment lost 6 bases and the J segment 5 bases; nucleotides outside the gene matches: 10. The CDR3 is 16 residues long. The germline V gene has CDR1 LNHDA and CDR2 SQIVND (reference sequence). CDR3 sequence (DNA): TGTGCCAGTAGCCTAGGCCTAGCGGGAGGTCTAGATACGCAGTATTTT. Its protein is CASSLGLAGGLDTQYF.

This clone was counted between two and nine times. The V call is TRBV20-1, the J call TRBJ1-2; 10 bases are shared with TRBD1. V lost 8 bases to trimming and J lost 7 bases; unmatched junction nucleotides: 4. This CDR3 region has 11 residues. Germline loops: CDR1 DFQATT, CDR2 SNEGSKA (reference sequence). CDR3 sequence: CSPWTGGGYTF. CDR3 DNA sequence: TGCAGTCCCTGGACAGGGGGTGGCTACACCTTC.

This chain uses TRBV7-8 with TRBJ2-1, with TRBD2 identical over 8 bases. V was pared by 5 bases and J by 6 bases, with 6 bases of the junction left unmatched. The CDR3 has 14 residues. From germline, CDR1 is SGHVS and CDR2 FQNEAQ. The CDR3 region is CASSTAGGFNEQFF. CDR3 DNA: TGTGCCAGCAGCACGGCGGGAGGTTTCAATGAGCAGTTCTTC.

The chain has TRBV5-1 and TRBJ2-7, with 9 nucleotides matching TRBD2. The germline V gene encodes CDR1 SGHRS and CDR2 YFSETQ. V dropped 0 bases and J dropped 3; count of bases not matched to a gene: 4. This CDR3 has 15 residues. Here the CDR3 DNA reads TGCGCCAGCAGCTTGGAGGGTAGCGGGGGCTACGAGCAGTACTTC. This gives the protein CASSLEGSGGYEQYF. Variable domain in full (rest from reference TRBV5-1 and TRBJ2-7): KAGVTQTPRYLIKTRGQQVTLSCSPISGHRSVSWYQQTPGQGLQFLFEYFSETQRNKGNFPGRFSGRQFSNSRSEMNVSTLELGDSALYLCASSLEGSGGYEQYFGPGTRLTVT.

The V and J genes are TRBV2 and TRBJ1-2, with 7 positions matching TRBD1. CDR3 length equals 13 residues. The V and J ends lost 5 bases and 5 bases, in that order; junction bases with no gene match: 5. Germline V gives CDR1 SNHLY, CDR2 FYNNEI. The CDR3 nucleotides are TGTGCCAGCAGTAGACAGGGCCCTTATGGCTACACCTTC. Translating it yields CASSRQGPYGYTF.

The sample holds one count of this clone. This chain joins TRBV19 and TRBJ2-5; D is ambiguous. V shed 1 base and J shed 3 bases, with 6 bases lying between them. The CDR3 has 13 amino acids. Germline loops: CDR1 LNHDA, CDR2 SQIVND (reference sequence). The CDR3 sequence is CASSIGVEETQYF. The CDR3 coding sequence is TGTGCCAGTAGTATAGGGGTAGAAGAGACCCAGTACTTC.

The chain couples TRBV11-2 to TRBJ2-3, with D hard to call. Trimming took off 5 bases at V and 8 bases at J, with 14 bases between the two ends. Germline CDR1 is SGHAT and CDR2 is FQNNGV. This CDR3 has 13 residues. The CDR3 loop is CASSPLRTRTQYF. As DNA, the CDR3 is TGTGCCAGCAGCCCCCTTCGGACCCGTACGCAGTATTTT.

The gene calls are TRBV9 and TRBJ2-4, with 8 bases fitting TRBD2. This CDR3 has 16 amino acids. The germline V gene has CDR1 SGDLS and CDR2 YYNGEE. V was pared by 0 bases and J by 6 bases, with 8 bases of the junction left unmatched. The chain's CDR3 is CASSVGVAGHINIQYF. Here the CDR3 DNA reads TGTGCCAGCAGCGTAGGGGTAGCGGGACATATAAACATTCAGTACTTC. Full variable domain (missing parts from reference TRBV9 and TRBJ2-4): DSGVTQTPKHLITATGQRVTLRCSPRSGDLSVYWYQQSLDQGLQFLIQYYNGEERAKGNILERFSAQQFPDLHSELNLSSLELGDSALYFCASSVGVAGHINIQYFGAGTRLSVL.